The next 24 T cell receptor beta chains were all read from a single sample in a study of T cell repertoires in cytomegalovirus infection. One entry per CDR3 protein results from TCRdb running MiXCR on the reads. The sample lists 500,000 to 600,000 distinct CDR3 sequences, 16% occurring once. The sequencing sample was made of CD8+ T cells from PBMCs. The receptors come from a human donor in good health (CMV status not recorded). Some clones in this sample may be carry-over from other donors' samples.

This clonotype was counted many times. The rearrangement links TRBV4-2 to TRBJ1-5, with D tentatively TRBD1 (5 bases). Trimming pared 5 bases from V and 0 bases from J, leaving 14 bases between. The length of the CDR3 is 16 residues. Germline V gene lookup returns CDR1 LGHNA and CDR2 YNFKEQ. CDR3 amino acids: CASSETPGNSNQPQHF. As DNA, the CDR3 is TGTGCCAGCAGCGAAACCCCAGGGAATAGCAATCAGCCCCAGCATTTT.

J is TRBJ2-1 and V is TRBV20-1; D gene uncertain. The germline gives CDR1 DFQATT, CDR2 SNEGSKA (reference sequence). Trimming cost V 6 bases and J 3 bases, with 12 bases left between them. The CDR3 extends over 13 amino acids. The CDR3 region has the DNA TGCAGTGCCCCTGAGTGGGGCTACAATGAGCAGTTCTTC. Residues: CSAPEWGYNEQFF.

This clonotype appeared many times. This chain links TRBV7-3 with TRBJ2-3; D unclear. V was clipped by 4 bases and J by 3 bases, with 14 bases between them. The CDR3 consists of 15 residues. From germline, CDR1 is SGHTA and CDR2 FQGTGA. CDR3 DNA: TGTGCCAGCAGCTCAAGTGGGTCGGCGACAGATACGCAGTATTTT. Amino acid sequence: CASSSSGSATDTQYF.

The CDR3 DNA reads as TGTGCCAGCAGTTTATCGTCAACGGGGGCGTACTATGGCTACACCTTC. It yields the protein CASSLSSTGAYYGYTF. This chain joins TRBV27 and TRBJ1-2; weak D call: TRBD1 (6 bases). The CDR3 consists of 16 residues. Trimming removed 0 bases from V and 3 bases from J, with 14 bases in between. Germline loops: CDR1 MNHEY, CDR2 SMNVEV (reference sequence).

A few counts support this clonotype. The chain couples TRBV28 to TRBJ1-1; no firm D call. CDR1 MDHEN and CDR2 SYDVKM come from the germline V gene. The V gene lost 8 bases and the J gene lost 1 base, with 14 bases spanning the gap. The CDR3 loop spans 14 amino acids. The CDR3 loop is CASDIGAANTEAFF. The CDR3 region has the DNA TGTGCCAGCGACATTGGAGCAGCGAACACTGAAGCTTTCTTT.

The V and J genes are TRBV2 and TRBJ2-3; no clear D gene. The length of the CDR3 is 14 residues. The V and J ends lost 0 bases and 5 bases respectively, with 9 bases between them. Germline CDR1 reads SNHLY; CDR2 reads FYNNEI. CDR3 loop: CASSEALTGDTQYF. In DNA form, the CDR3 reads TGTGCCAGCAGTGAAGCGCTGACTGGAGATACGCAGTATTTT.

This clonotype showed up just a few times. The DNA for the CDR3 is TGTGCCAGCAGTTACTCGACCGGTGGGTACACTGAAGCTTTCTTT. Translation: CASSYSTGGYTEAFF. V is TRBV6-5 and J is TRBJ1-1; no clear D gene. Germline V gene sequence: CDR1 MNHEY, CDR2 SVGAGI. There are 15 residues in the CDR3. Trimming pared 0 bases from V and 3 bases from J, leaving 11 bases between.

This clonotype was found many times. This chain connects TRBV7-2 to TRBJ1-1, with D uncertain. There are 15 residues in the CDR3. Per the germline V gene, CDR1 is SGHTA and CDR2 is FQGNSA. Trimming took 1 base from V and 5 from J, leaving 14 bases between them. The CDR3 DNA is TGTGCCAGCAGCTTAGAGGGCCCTCGACGGACTGAAGCTTTCTTT. Protein: CASSLEGPRRTEAFF.

This clonotype was picked up many times. The rearrangement joins TRBV12-3 or TRBV12-4 to TRBJ1-5; D is possibly TRBD1 (6 bases). Trimming shortened V by 1 base and J by 9 bases, and 13 bases separated the two germline ends. The CDR3 consists of 14 residues. The CDR3 loop is CASSLVGRGLPQHF. Written as DNA, the CDR3 is TGTGCCAGCAGTTTAGTAGGCAGGGGCCTGCCCCAGCATTTT.

This clonotype showed up many times. The rearrangement joins TRBV3-1 to TRBJ2-1, with TRBD2 matching over 9 bases. The CDR3 has 19 amino acids. In germline, CDR1 is LGHDT, CDR2 YNNKEL (reference sequence). The J segment lost 9 bases and the V segment lost 2 bases, leaving 20 bases of the junction unmatched. The CDR3 spells CASSQRNQAGGINFAEQFF. DNA of the CDR3: TGTGCCAGCAGCCAACGGAATCAAGCGGGGGGAATTAATTTTGCTGAGCAGTTCTTC.

This rearrangement joins TRBV24-1 to TRBJ1-2; D is undetermined. CDR3 length: 13 residues. Germline assignment: CDR1 KGHDR and CDR2 SFDVKD. With 3 bases removed from V and 8 bases from J, the gap between germline ends came to 12 bases. CDR3 DNA: TGTGCCACCAGTGATGGGAGGTATGAGGGCTACACCTTC. Protein: CATSDGRYEGYTF.

In its sample, this clonotype was seen once. The chain has TRBV27 and TRBJ2-1; no definite D call. This CDR3 comprises 12 residues. Looked up from germline, CDR1 is MNHEY and CDR2 is SMNVEV (reference sequence). With 5 bases removed from V and 8 bases from J, the gap between germline ends came to 10 bases. The CDR3 region has the DNA TGTGCCAGCAGTCCTACTCGGTATGAGCAGTTCTTC. This sequence encodes CASSPTRYEQFF.

This clonotype came up many times. This sequence joins TRBV7-9 and TRBJ2-1; D call uncertain. Germline V gives CDR1 SEHNR, CDR2 FQNEAQ (reference sequence). V was cut by 1 base and J by 0 bases, with 7 bases left in between. There are 15 residues in the CDR3. For the CDR3, the DNA is TGTGCCAGCAGCTTAGACCCTAGCTCCTACAATGAGCAGTTCTTC. It translates to CASSLDPSSYNEQFF.

The chain employs TRBV28 and TRBJ2-1; D perhaps matches TRBD1 (6 bases). With 3 bases removed from V and 10 bases from J, the gap between germline ends came to 19 bases. The germline V gene encodes CDR1 MDHEN and CDR2 SYDVKM. This CDR3 region has 15 residues. CDR3 nucleotide sequence: TGTGCCAGCAGTTTTTTCCCAGGGGCGAGCTGGGAGCAGTTCTTC. Translating gives CASSFFPGASWEQFF.

Regarding this clonotype: Since no conserved phenylalanine or tryptophan closes the CDR3, a read error is the likely cause. J is TRBJ2-7 and V is TRBV6-5; D unresolved. V was cut by 5 bases and J by 3 bases, with 11 bases left in between. CDR3 length: 13 amino acids. Germline assignment: CDR1 MNHEY and CDR2 SVGAGI. CDR3 nucleotides: TGTGCCAGCAGTGCCAGTGAGGTCTACGAGCAGTACTTA. Translating gives CASSASEVYEQYL.

In its sample, this clonotype was seen a few times. CDR3 DNA sequence: TGTGCCAGCAGCTTAGGGGCCACAGGGCGAAATTCACCCCTCCACTTT. It yields the protein CASSLGATGRNSPLHF. The chain links TRBV7-9 to TRBJ1-6, with D perhaps TRBD1 (6 bases). CDR1 and CDR2 from the germline V gene are SEHNR and FQNEAQ (reference sequence). V was pared by 1 base and J by 7 bases, with 14 bases between. The CDR3 is 16 residues long.

This clonotype was observed a few times. The chain joins TRBV6-5 to TRBJ2-7; 8 nucleotides line up with TRBD2. CDR1 and CDR2 (germline): MNHEY, SVGAGI. CDR3 length equals 18 residues. V gave up 7 bases and J gave up 3 bases; unmatched junction bases: 20. CDR3 DNA sequence: TGTGCCAGCACGCCGTTTGGGGCTAGCGGGCTTACGGTCTACGAGCAGTACTTC. Protein sequence: CASTPFGASGLTVYEQYF.

The table lists this clonotype with many counts. The V and J genes are TRBV24-1 and TRBJ1-3; 8 positions agree with TRBD1. CDR1 and CDR2 (germline): KGHDR, SFDVKD. The trim removed 2 bases at V and 3 bases at J, leaving 2 bases unmatched. The CDR3 has 15 residues. CDR3 coding DNA: TGTGCCACCAGTGATTATGACAGGGGTGGAAACACCATATATTTT. The encoded protein is CATSDYDRGGNTIYF.

This clonotype was seen ten or more times. An end of the junction does not agree with germline; a read error may underlie this. This chain links TRBV5-6 with TRBJ1-3; 11 bases map to TRBD1. CDR1 is SGHDT, CDR2 YYEEEE, per germline. The CDR3 length is 16 residues. CDR3 nucleotide sequence: TGTGCCAGCAGTTTGGACAGGGGGCGCGTAGGAAACACCATATATTTT. Protein: CASSLDRGRVGNTIYF.

In the case of this clonotype: Since no conserved phenylalanine or tryptophan closes the CDR3, a read error is the likely cause. The chain combines TRBV13 with TRBJ2-6; no reliable D call. Trimming took 5 bases from V and 1 from J, leaving 12 bases between them. Germline CDR1 reads PRHDT; CDR2 reads FYEKMQ (reference sequence). The CDR3 has 16 amino acids. The CDR3, as DNA: TGTGCCAGCAGCCATGAAAGGATTTCTGGGGCCAACGTCCTGACTTTA. The encoded protein is CASSHERISGANVLTL.

This chain connects TRBV5-4 to TRBJ2-1; TRBD2 matches at 10 bases. CDR1 and CDR2 from the germline V gene are SGHNT and YYREEE (reference sequence). The CDR3 consists of 15 residues. The J segment lost 9 bases and the V segment lost 3 bases, leaving 9 bases of the junction unmatched. Here the CDR3 reads CASSSPASGGIEQFF. DNA of the CDR3: TGTGCCAGCAGCTCTCCAGCTAGCGGGGGTATTGAGCAGTTCTTC.

This rearrangement joins TRBV20-1 to TRBJ2-7, with a possible D match to TRBD1 (5 bases). Germline V gene data show CDR1 as DFQATT and CDR2 as SNEGSKA (reference sequence). CDR3 length equals 14 residues. The germline V and J ends were trimmed by 2 bases and 0 bases, with 11 bases remaining between them. For the CDR3, the DNA is TGCAGTGCTAGAACCCCCCAGGGCTCCTACGAGCAGTACTTC. Encoded protein: CSARTPQGSYEQYF.

A few counts support this clonotype. V is TRBV27 and J is TRBJ2-2; 9 nucleotides agree with TRBD2. The CDR3 covers 16 residues. The V segment lost 4 bases and the J segment 5 bases; nucleotides outside the gene matches: 8. CDR1 and CDR2 from the germline V gene are MNHEY and SMNVEV (reference sequence). CDR3 in amino acids: CASSSPLAGYTGELFF. The CDR3 nucleotides read TGTGCCAGCAGTTCCCCGCTAGCGGGATATACCGGGGAGCTGTTTTTT.

This clonotype has ten or more counts. The chain employs TRBV7-8 and TRBJ2-1; weak D call: TRBD1 (5 bases). Germline V gives CDR1 SGHVS, CDR2 FQNEAQ. The germline V and J ends were trimmed by 5 bases and 1 base, with 18 bases remaining between them. The CDR3 is 17 amino acids. The CDR3 region has the DNA TGTGCCAGCAGCCCAATGGGGCAGAACCAATCCTACAATGAGCAGTTCTTC. This encodes CASSPMGQNQSYNEQFF.